These T cell receptor beta chains were read from a single sample in a study of blood T cell repertoires in COVID-19. Sequenced by immunoSEQ multiplex PCR; TCRdb stores in-frame clones only, minus some. The sample lists fewer than 200,000 clones; around 78% were seen once. The sample was PBMCs or T cells enriched from blood (not recorded which). All receptors come from a woman between 45 and 65 years old who had recovered from COVID-19. CDR3s include the opening cysteine and the closing phenylalanine or tryptophan. A D gene is named only where the DNA matches it firmly. Expanded clones are given a class, and other clones once, few, many or no size at all.

>TRBV5-1|NA|TRBJ2-1|NA
CASSLEGGEQFF
TGCGCCAGCAGCTTGGAAGGGGGTGAGCAGTTCTTC
>TRBV27|NA|TRBJ1-2|TRBD1
CAARDSQPPNYGYTF
TGTGCCGCCCGGGACAGCCAACCACCTAACTATGGCTACACCTTC
>TRBV7-9|NA|TRBJ2-3|TRBD2
CASSFYTGGVDTQYF
TGTGCCAGCAGCTTTTACACGGGAGGAGTGGATACGCAGTATTTT
>TRBV11-3|NA|TRBJ1-1|TRBD1
CASSLGQGAWTEAFF
TGTGCCAGCAGCTTAGGCCAGGGGGCTTGGACTGAAGCTTTCTTT
>TRBV11-2|NA|TRBJ2-5|NA
CASSPEGLAGTQYF
TGTGCCAGCAGCCCAGAAGGGCTAGCCGGGACCCAGTACTTC
>TRBV5-1|once|TRBJ2-1|TRBD2
CASSYLGGGQNEQFF
TGCGCCAGCAGCTACCTTGGCGGGGGGCAGAATGAGCAGTTCTTC
>TRBV12-3/TRBV12-4|once|TRBJ1-6|TRBD1
CASSPGQGSPLHF
TGTGCCAGCAGTCCAGGACAGGGCTCACCCCTCCACTTT
>TRBV5-1|NA|TRBJ2-1|TRBD2
CASSGGGPLNEQFF
TGCGCCAGCAGCGGGGGAGGGCCGCTCAATGAGCAGTTCTTC
>TRBV19|few|TRBJ1-1|NA
CASSIDGSRVAFF
TGTGCCAGTAGTATAGACGGCTCGAGGGTGGCTTTCTTT
>TRBV6-5|NA|TRBJ1-6|TRBD1
CASSRQGSDSPLHF
TGTGCCAGCAGCCGACAGGGGTCTGATTCACCCCTCCACTTT
>TRBV27|many|TRBJ1-6|TRBD1
CASSSLGTGVSPLHF
TGTGCCAGCAGTTCTCTGGGGACAGGGGTTTCACCCCTCCACTTT
>TRBV6-4|NA|TRBJ2-2|TRBD2
CASRTGTSLTSGELFF
TGTGCCAGCAGAACCGGGACTAGCCTAACGTCCGGGGAGCTGTTTTTT
>TRBV6-4|NA|TRBJ2-3|TRBD2
CATPPGGAGEEDTQYF
TGTGCCACCCCCCCGGGTGGGGCGGGAGAGGAAGATACGCAGTATTTT
>TRBV5-4|NA|TRBJ2-3|TRBD2
CASSPRAGGPTDTQYF
TGTGCCAGCAGCCCCAGAGCGGGGGGGCCTACAGATACGCAGTATTTT
>TRBV5-1|NA|TRBJ2-1|TRBD2
CASSLAPGLADNEQFF
TGCGCCAGCAGCTTGGCCCCGGGACTAGCGGACAATGAGCAGTTCTTC
>TRBV19|few|TRBJ1-6|TRBD1
CASSIQGANSPLHF
TGTGCCAGTAGTATACAGGGGGCTAATTCACCCCTCCACTTT
>TRBV4-1|NA|TRBJ1-3|NA
CASSQERPAGTIYF
TGCGCCAGCAGCCAAGAGAGACCCGCGGGGACCATATATTTT
>TRBV29-1|NA|TRBJ1-3|NA
CSVVRDISSGNTIYF
TGCAGCGTTGTAAGGGACATCTCCTCTGGAAACACCATATATTTT
>TRBV7-9|NA|TRBJ2-1|NA
CASRTNSNEQFF
TGTGCCAGCAGGACAAACAGCAATGAGCAGTTCTTC
>TRBV3-1/TRBV3-2|NA|TRBJ1-4|TRBD1
CASSRGTGANEKLFF
TGTGCCAGCAGCCGCGGGACAGGGGCTAATGAAAAACTGTTTTTT
>TRBV11-2|NA|TRBJ2-5|TRBD1
CASSRDGTGGETQYF
TGTGCCAGCAGCCGAGATGGGACAGGGGGGGAGACCCAGTACTTC
>TRBV28|NA|TRBJ1-3|TRBD1
CASSRGTAGNTIYF
TGTGCCAGCAGCCGTGGGACAGCTGGAAACACCATATATTTT
>TRBV11-3|few|TRBJ2-3|NA
CASSLEARGTDTQYF
TGTGCCAGCAGCCTGGAGGCTAGGGGCACAGATACGCAGTATTTT
>TRBV3-1/TRBV3-2|NA|TRBJ1-6|TRBD1
CASSPTGAGNSPLHF
TGTGCCAGCAGCCCCACAGGGGCGGGTAATTCACCCCTCCACTTT
>TRBV2|once|TRBJ1-5|TRBD1
CASSGQGGQPQHF
TGTGCCAGCAGCGGACAGGGCGGTCAGCCCCAGCATTTT
>TRBV23-1|NA|TRBJ1-2|NA
CASSHHRYYGYTF
TGCGCCAGCAGTCATCACAGGTACTATGGCTACACCTTC
>TRBV23-1|NA|TRBJ2-3|TRBD2
CASSQSKPGEGDTQYF
TGCGCCAGCAGTCAATCGAAGCCGGGGGAGGGAGATACGCAGTATTTT
>TRBV4-3|NA|TRBJ1-5|TRBD1
CASSPYRQGNQPQHF
TGCGCCAGCAGCCCCTACCGACAGGGAAATCAGCCCCAGCATTTT
>TRBV7-8|NA|TRBJ1-2|NA
CASSLPAATPRGYTF
TGTGCCAGCAGCTTACCCGCCGCGACACCACGGGGCTACACCTTC
>TRBV5-8|NA|TRBJ1-1|TRBD1
CAVKGQTSTEAFF
TGTGCCGTAAAGGGACAGACTAGCACTGAAGCTTTCTTT
>TRBV29-1|NA|TRBJ2-1|TRBD1
CSVAGTVGVYNEQFF
TGCAGCGTGGCCGGGACAGTCGGAGTCTACAATGAGCAGTTCTTC
>TRBV6-5|NA|TRBJ1-5|NA
CASRDTGGQPQHF
TGTGCCAGCAGGGATACGGGAGGCCAGCCCCAGCATTTT
>TRBV25-1|NA|TRBJ1-2|NA
CASSAPGHHYGYTF
TGTGCCAGCAGTGCACCGGGACACCACTATGGCTACACCTTC
>TRBV7-3|NA|TRBJ1-1|NA
CASSLTTGLNTEAFF
TGTGCCAGCAGCCTCACCACAGGGCTGAACACTGAAGCTTTCTTT
>TRBV28|NA|TRBJ1-2|TRBD1
CASSFPGGAACTF
TGTGCCAGCAGTTTCCCAGGGGGCGCGGCATGCACCTTC
>TRBV19|NA|TRBJ2-3|NA
CASSPGQTDTQYF
TGTGCCAGTAGTCCCGGACAGACAGATACGCAGTATTTT
>TRBV5-4|many|TRBJ2-1|NA
CASSLSFPYNNEQFF
TGTGCCAGCAGCTTGTCATTCCCTTACAACAATGAGCAGTTCTTC
>TRBV2|NA|TRBJ1-4|TRBD1
CASSGHRDRDGATNEKLFF
TGTGCCAGCAGTGGCCACCGGGACAGGGATGGGGCAACTAATGAAAAACTGTTTTTT
>TRBV4-1|NA|TRBJ1-1|TRBD1
CASSPGQGGTEAFF
TGCGCCAGCAGCCCCGGACAGGGAGGGACTGAAGCTTTCTTT
>TRBV28|NA|TRBJ1-6|NA
CASSLSGVDNSPLHF
TGTGCCAGCAGTTTAAGCGGGGTCGATAATTCACCCCTCCACTTT